This T cell receptor beta chain was recorded in a study of regulatory T cells in long-lasting Graves disease. In regard to this clonotype: With a much larger clone just one base away, this may be a read error.

Combining iRepertoire HTBI primers with Arm-PCR of CDR3 regions, the authors built TCR beta libraries. TCRdb ran MiXCR on the multiplex PCR reads and lists one entry per CDR3 protein. The sample contains 370,000 or so distinct CDR3 sequences, under 20% of which appear only once. Per germline, CDR1 GTSNPN and CDR2 SVGIG (reference sequence). Between the trimmed V and J ends, which lost 1 base and 1 base, there was a span of 1 base. This CDR3 contains 11 residues. This sample's time point: newly diagnosed GD, antithyroid drugs for less than 3 months. Extracted PBMC RNA gave rise to the TCR library. This same sample was also taken into another study, of T cells in Graves' hyperthyroidism and ophthalmopathy.

This TCR came from a woman under 30 with Graves disease. The V gene is TRBV30, the J gene TRBJ2-5; no reliable D call. The source material was peripheral blood mononuclear cells (PBMCs), sampled at new diagnosis, from a patient treated with antithyroid drugs. Written as DNA, the CDR3 is TGTGCCTGGAGTGCCCAAGAGACCCAGTACTTC. Protein: CAWSAQETQYF.